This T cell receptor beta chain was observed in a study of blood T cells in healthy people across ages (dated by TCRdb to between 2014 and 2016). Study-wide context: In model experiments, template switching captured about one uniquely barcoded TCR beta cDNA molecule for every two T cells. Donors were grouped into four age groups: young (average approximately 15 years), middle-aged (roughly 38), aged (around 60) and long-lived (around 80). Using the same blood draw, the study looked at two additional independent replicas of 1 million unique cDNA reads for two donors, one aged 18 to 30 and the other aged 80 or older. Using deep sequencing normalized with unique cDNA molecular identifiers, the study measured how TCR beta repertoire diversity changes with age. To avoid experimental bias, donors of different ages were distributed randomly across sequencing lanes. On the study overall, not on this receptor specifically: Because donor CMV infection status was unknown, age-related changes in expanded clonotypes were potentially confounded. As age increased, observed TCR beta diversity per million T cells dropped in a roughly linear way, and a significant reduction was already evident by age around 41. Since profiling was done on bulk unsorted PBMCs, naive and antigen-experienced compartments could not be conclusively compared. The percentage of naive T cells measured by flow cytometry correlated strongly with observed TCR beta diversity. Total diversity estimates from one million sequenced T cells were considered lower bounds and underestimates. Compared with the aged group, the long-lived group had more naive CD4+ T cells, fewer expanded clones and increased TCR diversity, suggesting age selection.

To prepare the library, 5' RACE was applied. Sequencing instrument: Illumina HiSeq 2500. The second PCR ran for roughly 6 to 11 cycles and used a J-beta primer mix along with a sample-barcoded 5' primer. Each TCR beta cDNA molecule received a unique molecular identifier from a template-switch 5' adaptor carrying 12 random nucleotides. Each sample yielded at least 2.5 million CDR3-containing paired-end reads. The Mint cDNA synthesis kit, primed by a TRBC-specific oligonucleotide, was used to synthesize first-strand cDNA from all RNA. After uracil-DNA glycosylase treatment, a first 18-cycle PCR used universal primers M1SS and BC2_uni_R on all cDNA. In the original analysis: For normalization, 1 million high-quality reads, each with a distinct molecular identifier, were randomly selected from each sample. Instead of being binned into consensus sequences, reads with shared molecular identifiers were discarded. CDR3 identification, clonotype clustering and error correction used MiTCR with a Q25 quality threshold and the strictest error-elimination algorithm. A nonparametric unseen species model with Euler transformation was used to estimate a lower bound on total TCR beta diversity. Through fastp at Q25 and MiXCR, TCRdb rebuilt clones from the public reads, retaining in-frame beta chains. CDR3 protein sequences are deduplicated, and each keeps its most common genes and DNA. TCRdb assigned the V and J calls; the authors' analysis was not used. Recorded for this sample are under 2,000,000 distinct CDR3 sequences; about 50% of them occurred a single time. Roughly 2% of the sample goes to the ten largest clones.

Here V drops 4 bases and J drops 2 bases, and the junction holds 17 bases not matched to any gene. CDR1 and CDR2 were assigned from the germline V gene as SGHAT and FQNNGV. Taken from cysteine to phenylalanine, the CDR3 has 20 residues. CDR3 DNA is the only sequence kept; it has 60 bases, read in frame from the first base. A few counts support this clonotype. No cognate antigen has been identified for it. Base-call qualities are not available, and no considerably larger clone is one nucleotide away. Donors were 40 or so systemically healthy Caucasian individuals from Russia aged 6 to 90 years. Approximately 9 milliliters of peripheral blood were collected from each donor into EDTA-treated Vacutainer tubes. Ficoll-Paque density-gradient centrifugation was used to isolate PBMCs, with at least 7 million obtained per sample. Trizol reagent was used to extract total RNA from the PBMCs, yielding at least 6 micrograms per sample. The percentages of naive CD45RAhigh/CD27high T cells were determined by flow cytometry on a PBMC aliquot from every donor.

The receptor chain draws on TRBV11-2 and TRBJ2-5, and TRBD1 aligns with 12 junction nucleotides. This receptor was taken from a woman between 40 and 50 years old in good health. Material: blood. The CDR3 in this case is CASSSVRRDRGLRSQETQYF. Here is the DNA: TGTGCCAGCAGCTCAGTCCGCCGGGACAGGGGGCTCCGCAGTCAAGAGACCCAGTACTTC.